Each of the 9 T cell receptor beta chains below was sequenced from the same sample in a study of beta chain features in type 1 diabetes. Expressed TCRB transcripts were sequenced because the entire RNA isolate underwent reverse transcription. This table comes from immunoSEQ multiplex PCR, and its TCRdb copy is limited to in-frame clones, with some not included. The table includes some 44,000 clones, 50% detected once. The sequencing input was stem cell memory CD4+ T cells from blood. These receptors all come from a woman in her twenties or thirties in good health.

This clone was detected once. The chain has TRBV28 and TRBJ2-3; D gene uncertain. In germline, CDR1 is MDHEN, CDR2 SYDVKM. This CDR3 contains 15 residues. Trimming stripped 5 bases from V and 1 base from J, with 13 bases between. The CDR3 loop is CASSLGSEGTDTQYF. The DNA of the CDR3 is TGTGCCAGCAGTCTTGGCAGTGAAGGCACAGATACGCAGTATTTT.

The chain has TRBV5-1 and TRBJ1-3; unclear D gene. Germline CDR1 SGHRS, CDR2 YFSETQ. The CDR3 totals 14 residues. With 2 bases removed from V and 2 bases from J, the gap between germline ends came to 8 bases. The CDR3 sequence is CASSLSNTGNTIYF. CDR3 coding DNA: TGCGCCAGCAGCTTAAGCAATACTGGAAACACCATATATTTT.

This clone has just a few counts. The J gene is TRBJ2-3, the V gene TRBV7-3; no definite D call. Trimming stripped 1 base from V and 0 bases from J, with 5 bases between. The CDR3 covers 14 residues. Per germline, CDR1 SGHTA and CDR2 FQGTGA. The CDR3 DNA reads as TGTGCCAGCAGCTTAATGGCAAGCACAGATACGCAGTATTTT. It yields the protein CASSLMASTDTQYF.

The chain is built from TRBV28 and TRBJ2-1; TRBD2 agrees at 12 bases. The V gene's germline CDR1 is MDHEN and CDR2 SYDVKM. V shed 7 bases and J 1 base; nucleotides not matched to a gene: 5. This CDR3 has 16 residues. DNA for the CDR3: TGTGCCAGCATCCAACTAGCGGGAGGTTCCTACAATGAGCAGTTCTTC. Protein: CASIQLAGGSYNEQFF.

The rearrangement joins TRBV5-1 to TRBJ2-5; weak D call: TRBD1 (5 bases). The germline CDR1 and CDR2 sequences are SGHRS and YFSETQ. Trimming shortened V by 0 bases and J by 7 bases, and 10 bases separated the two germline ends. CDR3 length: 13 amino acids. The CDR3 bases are TGCGCCAGCAGCTTGGAGCAGGGAAGGACCCAGTACTTC. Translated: CASSLEQGRTQYF.

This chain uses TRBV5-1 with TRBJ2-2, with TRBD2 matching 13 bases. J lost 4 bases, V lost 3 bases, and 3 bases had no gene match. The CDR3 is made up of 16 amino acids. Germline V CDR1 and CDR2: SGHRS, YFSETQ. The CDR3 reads CASSWTSGSGTGELFF. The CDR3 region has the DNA TGCGCCAGCAGCTGGACTAGCGGGAGTGGCACCGGGGAGCTGTTTTTT. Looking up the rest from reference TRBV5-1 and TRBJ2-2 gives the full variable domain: KAGVTQTPRYLIKTRGQQVTLSCSPISGHRSVSWYQQTPGQGLQFLFEYFSETQRNKGNFPGRFSGRQFSNSRSEMNVSTLELGDSALYLCASSWTSGSGTGELFFGEGSRLTVL.

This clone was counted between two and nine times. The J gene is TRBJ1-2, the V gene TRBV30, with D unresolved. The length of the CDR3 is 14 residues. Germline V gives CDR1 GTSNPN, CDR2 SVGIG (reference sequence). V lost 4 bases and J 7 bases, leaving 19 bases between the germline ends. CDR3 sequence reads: CAWKTPSFTSGYTF. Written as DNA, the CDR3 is TGTGCCTGGAAGACTCCTTCCTTCACGAGTGGCTACACCTTC.

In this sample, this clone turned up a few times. The CDR3 loop reads CASSPDGAGRRQYF. The CDR3 nucleotides are TGTGCCAGCAGTCCTGATGGAGCGGGGCGTAGGCAGTATTTT. The V and J genes are TRBV5-4 and TRBJ2-3; 7 nucleotides match TRBD2. This CDR3 region has 14 residues. The J segment lost 11 bases and the V segment lost 5 bases, leaving 14 bases of the junction unmatched. Germline CDR1 SGHNT, CDR2 YYREEE (reference sequence). The full variable domain, rest sourced from reference TRBV5-4 and TRBJ2-3, is ETGVTQSPTHLIKTRGQQVTLRCSSQSGHNTVSWYQQALGQGPQFIFQYYREEENGRGNFPPRFSGLQFPNYSSELNVNALELDDSALYLCASSPDGAGRRQYFGPGTRLTVL.

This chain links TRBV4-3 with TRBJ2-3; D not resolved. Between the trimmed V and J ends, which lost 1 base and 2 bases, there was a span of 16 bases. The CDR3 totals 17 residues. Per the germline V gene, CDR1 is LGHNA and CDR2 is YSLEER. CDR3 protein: CASSQAHTLVYTDTQYF. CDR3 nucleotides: TGCGCCAGCAGCCAAGCTCACACGCTAGTATACACAGATACGCAGTATTTT.